The 11 T cell receptor beta chains below were found in one sample sequenced in a study of blood T cell repertoires in COVID-19. This table comes from immunoSEQ multiplex PCR, and its TCRdb copy is limited to in-frame clones, with some not included. The profile shows roughly 500,000 clones, 89% of them singletons. Sequencing was carried out using peripheral blood. The receptors originated from a young man with COVID-19, enrolled during active disease.

The J gene is TRBJ2-7, the V gene TRBV7-6; TRBD2 aligns across 13 bases. This CDR3 spans 14 amino acids. V lost 5 bases to trimming and J lost 5 bases; unmatched junction nucleotides: 3. Germline V gene lookup returns CDR1 SGHVS and CDR2 FNYEAQ. The CDR3 bases are TGTGCCAGCAGCCGGGGACTAGCGGGGAACGAGCAGTACTTC. This sequence encodes CASSRGLAGNEQYF.

This sequence joins TRBV15 and TRBJ2-7; D remains unclear. The CDR3 is 13 residues long. Trimming removed 1 base at V and 1 base at J, with 5 bases between. CDR1 and CDR2 from the germline V gene are LNHNV and YYDKDF (reference sequence). The CDR3 DNA is TGTGCCACCAGCAGAGCTCTGTCCTACGAGCAGTACTTC. It encodes CATSRALSYEQYF.

V usage is TRBV3-1 (or the pseudogene TRBV3-2) and J usage is TRBJ2-3; maybe TRBD2 (6 bases). This CDR3 comprises 17 residues. Germline V gene sequence: CDR1 LGHDT, CDR2 YNNKEL (reference sequence). The V gene lost 0 bases and the J gene lost 3 bases, with 16 bases spanning the gap. CDR3: CASSQELAVLGTDTQYF. CDR3 DNA: TGTGCCAGCAGCCAAGAACTAGCAGTCTTAGGTACAGATACGCAGTATTTT.

J is TRBJ2-1 and V is TRBV10-2; the D is unclear. The V end lost 8 bases, the J end lost 4 bases, and 9 bases lay between the germline ends. Germline lookup yields CDR1 WSHSY and CDR2 SAAADI. The CDR3 has 12 amino acids. This CDR3 reads CASFGQYNEQFF. CDR3 bases: TGCGCCAGCTTTGGTCAGTACAATGAGCAGTTCTTC.

The chain links TRBV2 to TRBJ2-3, with 13 bases fitting TRBD2. This CDR3 spans 15 amino acids. V was clipped by 2 bases and J by 5 bases; unmatched bases: 1. Germline V CDR1 and CDR2: SNHLY, FYNNEI. CDR3 protein: CASSERTSGGDTQYF. The CDR3 region has the DNA TGTGCCAGCAGTGAAAGGACTAGCGGGGGAGATACGCAGTATTTT.

The chain joins TRBV2 to TRBJ1-2; tentative D call: TRBD1 (5 bases). The CDR3 runs to 12 residues. Trimming cost V 8 bases and J 7 bases, with 14 bases left between them. Germline values: CDR1 SNHLY, CDR2 FYNNEI. The CDR3 protein is CASSFQGGGYTF. The CDR3 nucleotides read TGTGCCAGCTCGTTCCAGGGTGGTGGCTACACCTTC.

The chain is built from TRBV3-1 (or the pseudogene TRBV3-2) and TRBJ2-7; perhaps TRBD1 as D (5 bases). This CDR3 region has 14 residues. The germline V gene has CDR1 LGHDT and CDR2 YNNKEL (reference sequence). The V gene lost 3 bases and the J gene lost 1 base, with 10 bases spanning the gap. CDR3 region: CASSQGRDSYEQYF. CDR3 coding DNA: TGTGCCAGCAGCCAGGGCAGGGATTCCTACGAGCAGTACTTC.

V usage is TRBV5-8 and J usage is TRBJ2-1; D perhaps matches TRBD2 (5 bases). Germline values: CDR1 SGHTS, CDR2 YDEGEE. This CDR3 is built from 15 residues. V shed 4 bases and J shed 3 bases, with 14 bases lying between them. CDR3 DNA sequence: TGTGCCAGCAGCAGTACGGGGTGGGTCTACAATGAGCAGTTCTTC. Its translation is CASSSTGWVYNEQFF. The entire variable domain, with the rest obtained from reference TRBV5-8 and TRBJ2-1, is as follows: EAGVTQSPTHLIKTRGQQATLRCSPISGHTSVYWYQQALGLGLQFLLWYDEGEERNRGNFPPRFSGRQFPNYSSELNVNALELEDSALYLCASSSTGWVYNEQFFGPGTRLTVL.

The J gene is TRBJ1-2, the V gene TRBV5-4, with D hard to call. V lost 4 bases to trimming and J lost 3 bases, with 16 bases between them. The germline V gene encodes CDR1 SGHNT and CDR2 YYREEE (reference sequence). The CDR3 loop spans 15 amino acids. CDR3 DNA sequence: TGTGCCAGCAGCCTACTCGTGGGCAGTGACTATGGCTACACCTTC. Residues: CASSLLVGSDYGYTF.

This clone was seen only once. The chain uses TRBV24-1 and TRBJ2-3, with TRBD2 as a possible D gene (5 bases). The CDR3 is 13 residues long. V lost 5 bases to trimming and J lost 2 bases, with 7 bases between them. Germline lookup yields CDR1 KGHDR and CDR2 SFDVKD. CDR3 sequence reads: CATSGGLTDTQYF. The CDR3 nucleotides read TGTGCCACCAGTGGAGGGCTCACAGATACGCAGTATTTT.

The chain couples TRBV3-1 (or the pseudogene TRBV3-2) to TRBJ2-3; 7 positions agree with TRBD2. With V trimmed by 4 bases and J by 3 bases, 10 bases remained unmatched. Germline V CDR1 and CDR2: LGHDT, YNNKEL (reference sequence). The CDR3 runs to 16 residues. The CDR3 DNA sequence: TGTGCCAGCAGCCCTCCAAGGGTGGGGGGGACAGATACGCAGTATTTT. Translation gives CASSPPRVGGTDTQYF.